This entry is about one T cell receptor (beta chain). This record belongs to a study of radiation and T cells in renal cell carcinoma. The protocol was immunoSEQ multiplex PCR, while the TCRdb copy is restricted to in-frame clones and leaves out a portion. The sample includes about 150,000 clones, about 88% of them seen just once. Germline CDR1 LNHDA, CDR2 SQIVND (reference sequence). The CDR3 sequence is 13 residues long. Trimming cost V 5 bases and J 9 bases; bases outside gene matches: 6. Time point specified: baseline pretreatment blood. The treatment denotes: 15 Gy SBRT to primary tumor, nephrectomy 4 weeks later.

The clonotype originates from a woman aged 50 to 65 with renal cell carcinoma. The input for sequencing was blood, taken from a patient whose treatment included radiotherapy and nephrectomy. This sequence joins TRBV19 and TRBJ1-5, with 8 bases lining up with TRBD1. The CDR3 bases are TGTGCCAGTAGTCGACAGGGGCCGATGCCCCAGCATTTT. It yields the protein CASSRQGPMPQHF.